The 11 T cell receptor beta chains below were found in one sample sequenced in a study of cytomegalovirus exposure and HLA in healthy donors. TCRdb's copy holds only in-frame clones and misses some; the assay was immunoSEQ multiplex PCR. The sample has 100,000 to 150,000 clones, roughly 90% seen once. The sample taken for sequencing was PBMCs. These receptors were obtained from a woman aged 18-30 years in good health and CMV-seronegative.

The chain combines TRBV11-3 with TRBJ1-4; D uncertain. The CDR3 is made up of 13 amino acids. V lost 1 base, J lost 8 bases, and 8 bases lay in between. CDR1 SGHNT and CDR2 YENEEA come from the germline V gene. The CDR3 is CASSLVRGEKLFF. CDR3 sequence (DNA): TGTGCCAGCAGCTTAGTACGGGGAGAAAAACTGTTTTTT.

The rearrangement joins TRBV19 to TRBJ1-1, with 12 bases identical to TRBD1. The germline gives CDR1 LNHDA, CDR2 SQIVND (reference sequence). The CDR3 contains 15 residues. Trimming at V came to 3 bases and at J to 3 bases, leaving 2 bases not matched to a gene. For the CDR3, the DNA is TGTGCCAGTAGTATCGGGACAGGGGGCCACACTGAAGCTTTCTTT. It yields the protein CASSIGTGGHTEAFF.

The V and J genes are TRBV29-1 and TRBJ2-7; a possible D gene is TRBD2 (7 bases). This CDR3 is 13 amino acids long. The V end lost 1 base, the J end lost 4 bases, and 11 bases lay between the germline ends. Germline V CDR1 and CDR2: SQVTM, ANQGSEA. CDR3 in DNA: TGCAGCGTTGAAGGGGGGGGCCTATACGAGCAGTACTTC. It codes for CSVEGGGLYEQYF.

The CDR3 DNA sequence: TGTGCCAGCGACTTGGACAGTCCCTACGAGCAGTACTTC. It is translated as CASDLDSPYEQYF. V is TRBV28 and J is TRBJ2-7, with D tentatively TRBD1 (6 bases). This CDR3 contains 13 residues. Germline CDR1 is MDHEN and CDR2 is SYDVKM. The V gene lost 8 bases and the J gene lost 2 bases, with 13 bases spanning the gap.

The chain combines TRBV7-9 with TRBJ2-1, with 9 bases that match TRBD1. The CDR3 loop spans 17 amino acids. Germline CDR1 and CDR2: SEHNR and FQNEAQ (reference sequence). V lost 1 base, J lost 6 bases, and 10 bases stayed unmatched. CDR3 in amino acids: CASSLGRGQGGRNEQFF. The DNA of the CDR3 is TGTGCCAGCAGCTTAGGACGGGGACAGGGAGGGCGCAATGAGCAGTTCTTC.

J is TRBJ2-1 and V is TRBV2; 9 bases match TRBD2. With 8 bases clipped from V and 8 bases from J, the junction kept 4 bases outside the gene matches. The germline V gene encodes CDR1 SNHLY and CDR2 FYNNEI. CDR3 size: 12 residues. CDR3 amino acids: CASRGGAHEQFF. In nucleotides, the CDR3 is TGTGCCAGCCGCGGGGGGGCCCATGAGCAGTTCTTC.

The rearrangement links TRBV7-2 to TRBJ2-7, with D perhaps TRBD1 (6 bases). This CDR3 comprises 15 residues. Between the trimmed V and J ends, which lost 1 base and 7 bases, there was a span of 17 bases. Germline V CDR1 and CDR2: SGHTA, FQGNSA. The CDR3 protein is CASSLGLQGLWEQYF. The CDR3 DNA reads as TGTGCCAGCAGCTTAGGGCTACAGGGTTTGTGGGAGCAGTACTTC.

The chain is built from TRBV18 and TRBJ2-1; 7 bases agree with TRBD1. This CDR3 contains 18 residues. CDR1 and CDR2 from the germline V gene are KGHSH and LQKENI. V shed 3 bases, J shed 3 bases, and the junction held 14 bases outside the gene matches. The CDR3 bases are TGTGCCAGCTCACCCAATCAACACAGGGGTATCTTCTACAATGAGCAGTTCTTC. It translates to CASSPNQHRGIFYNEQFF.

Only one count was recorded for this clone. V gene TRBV18 combines with J gene TRBJ2-2, with a weak D call TRBD1 (6 bases). The CDR3 runs 16 residues. With 4 bases removed from V and 0 bases from J, the gap between germline ends came to 12 bases. Germline assignment: CDR1 KGHSH and CDR2 LQKENI. The CDR3 region is CASSLMDSSNTGELFF. The DNA of the CDR3 is TGTGCCAGCTCACTTATGGACAGCTCGAACACCGGGGAGCTGTTTTTT. Full variable domain (rest looked up from reference TRBV18 and TRBJ2-2): NAGVMQNPRHLVRRRGQEARLRCSPMKGHSHVYWYRQLPEEGLKFMVYLQKENIIDESGMPKERFSAEFPKEGPSILRIQQVVRGDSAAYFCASSLMDSSNTGELFFGEGSRLTVL.

This clone was observed once. V is TRBV4-3 and J is TRBJ2-7, with 7 bases aligning to TRBD1. The CDR3 sequence is 15 residues long. V trimming: 3 bases; J trimming: 12 bases; junction bases outside the gene matches: 17. The germline V gene encodes CDR1 LGHNA and CDR2 YSLEER. CDR3 bases: TGCGCCAGCAGCCACGCCGACAGGGATGATACTCGTCTGTACTTC. Its protein is CASSHADRDDTRLYF.

The rearrangement links TRBV30 to TRBJ2-2, with D maybe TRBD1 (6 bases). V lost 3 bases, J lost 4 bases, and 15 bases lay in between. CDR3 length equals 15 residues. Germline V gene lookup returns CDR1 GTSNPN and CDR2 SVGIG (reference sequence). CDR3 sequence: CAWRWERGSTGELFF. The CDR3 DNA follows: TGTGCCTGGAGGTGGGAGAGGGGGAGCACCGGGGAGCTGTTTTTT. The full variable domain, its missing parts supplied by reference TRBV30 and TRBJ2-2, is SQTIHQWPATLVQPVGSPLSLECTVEGTSNPNLYWYRQAAGRGLQLLFYSVGIGQISSEVPQNLSASRPQDRQFILSSKKLLLSDSGFYLCAWRWERGSTGELFFGEGSRLTVL.